This paragraph covers one T cell receptor beta chain sequence. Its antigen is not known. This sample was taken from a study of regulatory T cells in long-lasting Graves disease. Regarding the study as a whole: Persistent Graves' patients showed a TCR diversity that was lower than that of newly diagnosed ones.

Stated time point: newly diagnosed GD, antithyroid drugs for less than 3 months. Preparation of the TCR library used RNA extracted from PBMCs. HTBI primers from iRepertoire and Arm-PCR of CDR3 regions yielded the TCR beta libraries. TCRdb re-analysed the multiplex PCR reads in MiXCR, keeping a single row per CDR3 protein. The sample has some 490,000 distinct CDR3 sequences, more than 10% seen once. Germline CDR1 and CDR2: PRHDT and FYEKMQ (reference sequence). This CDR3 is built from 14 residues. Trimming removed 4 bases from V and 2 bases from J, with 12 bases in between. The data were also submitted as part of a second study, on T cells in Graves' hyperthyroidism and ophthalmopathy.

Material: peripheral blood mononuclear cells (PBMCs), obtained at new diagnosis, from a patient treated with antithyroid drugs. This TCR derives from a woman aged 25 to 39 with Graves disease. This chain links TRBV13 with TRBJ2-7, with D possibly matching TRBD1 (6 bases). This chain's CDR3 is CASSSGQSTYEQYF. The CDR3 DNA is TGTGCCAGCAGCTCCGGACAGTCGACCTACGAGCAGTACTTC.